Given below is one T cell receptor beta chain in context. There is no known antigen for this receptor. No base quality information exists; no much larger clone differs at one position. These data are taken from a study of blood T cell repertoires in COVID-19 (TCRdb year 2020). About the investigation overall: Samples covering the acute and convalescent phases of COVID-19 were provided by collaborators in the United States, Italy and Spain. Deeply sampled blood TCRbeta repertoires from subjects exposed to, actively infected with, or recovered from COVID-19 were included in the dataset. The repertoires were released in a freely available public database intended as a resource for research on the immune response to SARS-CoV-2. A de-identified subject ID, COVID-19 status, age in years and sex were almost always included in the sample metadata. The samples were drawn from the first 160 participants of the ongoing ImmuneRACE study and from under 1,500 subjects provided by 6 global collaborators. The material from the prospective study consisted of cDNA or gDNA derived from T cells, B-cell-depleted T cells, or PBMCs. Where available, HLA class I and class II types were taken from metadata supplied by the sample provider and were not determined by assay-based typing. What the authors observed across the whole study: The quantity of clinical and demographic metadata differed by source and by participant and was supplied without curation.

The CDR3 holds 21 amino acids from the cysteine to the phenylalanine. The DNA shown is the 63-base CDR3, in frame from base 1. V and J lose 7 bases and 0 bases, and a span of 28 bases separates them. The germline V gene (reference sequence) sets CDR1 to MNHEY and CDR2 to SMNVEV. Collaborating institutions collected whole blood in K2EDTA tubes following their own protocols. For TCRbeta analysis, collaborators shipped samples in one of three forms: frozen whole blood, isolated PBMCs, or DNA extracted from either of those sample types. TCRbeta CDR3 regions were amplified from genomic DNA by means of the immunoSEQ Assay, a bias-controlled multiplex PCR. The authors processed their data as follows. Nucleated cell counts per sample were estimated from amplification of reference gene primers within the assay. To quantify the absolute abundance of each unique TCRbeta CDR3 rearrangement, sequence reads were collapsed and filtered. Productive Simpson clonality was computed per sample as the square root of Simpson's diversity index over productive rearrangements. Entries here come from immuneACCESS through TCRdb and include only in-frame sequences with V and J called. Some clones fail to appear in such tables; in the studies checked, an unresolved V gene covers under half of the shortfall, and the cause of the remainder is unknown. V, J and clone size derive from that table, while D and trimming were established from the DNA sequence. Across this sample there are 75,000 to 95,000 clones, with 84% seen only once. The top ten constitute approximately 25% of the sample.

The chain couples TRBV27 to TRBJ2-6; TRBD2 is possibly the D segment (6 matching bases). The sample taken for sequencing was peripheral blood. The TCR sequence derives from a man aged 55 to 69 with acute or convalescent COVID-19. The CDR3 corresponds to CASKRLLNRDSRHSGANVLTF. In nucleotides, the sequence is TGTGCCAGCAAACGCTTACTCAACCGGGACTCTCGGCACTCTGGGGCCAACGTCCTGACTTTC.